This T cell receptor (beta chain) was captured in a study of blood T cell repertoires in COVID-19. At the level of the study: Nucleic acid was either cDNA or gDNA, and it came from T cells, B-cell-depleted T cells, or PBMCs.

With 4 bases removed from V and 10 bases from J, the gap between germline ends came to 14 bases. Germline V gene lookup returns CDR1 SGHDT and CDR2 YYEEEE. The CDR3 has 13 amino acids. Authors' data handling: Reference gene primer amplification yielded estimated nucleated cell counts. The table came from immunoSEQ multiplex PCR; TCRdb's copy has only in-frame clones and leaves some out. The V and J calls and the clone size are those of that table, but D and trimming were determined from the DNA. Altogether about 58,000 clones are present, around nine tenths being singletons, with the ten largest covering about 7%.

Sequencing was performed on peripheral blood. The V and J genes are TRBV5-6 and TRBJ1-4, with D perhaps matching TRBD1 (5 bases). This clonotype was obtained from a human donor with active COVID-19. The donor label of this sample is uncertain. This chain's CDR3 is CASSGVGAVKLFF. DNA for the CDR3: TGTGCCAGCAGCGGGGTAGGGGCGGTAAAACTGTTTTTT.